This T cell receptor (beta chain) was identified in a study of blood T cell repertoires in COVID-19. Profiled with immunoSEQ multiplex PCR; TCRdb holds only in-frame clones, not every one. The data show more than 35,000 clones, around 90% seen once. This CDR3 comprises 16 residues. Germline CDR1 and CDR2: SGHAT and FQNNGV. V lost 1 base to trimming and J lost 10 bases; unmatched junction nucleotides: 10. The sequencing sample was made of peripheral blood. This chain links TRBV11-2 with TRBJ2-1; TRBD2 agrees at 10 bases. This receptor was taken from a human donor in a cohort sampled during active COVID-19. CDR3 DNA sequence: TGTGCCAGCAGCTTAGGGTCTAGCGGGAGTTCAGTCGAGCAGTTCTTC. Residues: CASSLGSSGSSVEQFF.